This TCR beta chain emerged from a study of CD8 T cells in ankylosing spondylitis. This clonotype was detected a few times. No antigen is known for it. The germline gives CDR1 LGHNA, CDR2 YNFKEQ. CDR3 length: 15 residues. Trimming cost V 0 bases and J 5 bases, with 10 bases left between them. Study findings and constraints: Roughly eight highly homologous variants made up a TCR beta motif, and this motif appeared characteristic of ankylosing spondylitis blood. Clones linked to the disease showed a CD8+ phenotype. They occurred at relatively low frequencies in peripheral blood. There was reportedly significant enrichment of clones that were disease-linked in matched ankylosing spondylitis synovial fluid. In synovial fluid and blood from reactive arthritis, some motif variants were previously reported.

The authors made TCR beta libraries by quantitative 5'-RACE with molecular barcodes. TCRdb re-called the 5' RACE reads with MiXCR, one entry per CDR3 protein. The data hold 750,000 to 850,000 distinct CDR3 sequences, with over 9.5% observed a single time. The sequencing sample was made of blood, either unsorted or a sorted T cell fraction (not recorded which). The sequence derives from a male donor with ankylosing spondylitis. The chain links TRBV4-2 to TRBJ2-2; D unclear. CDR3 in amino acids: CASSQDRTRTGELFF. The CDR3 DNA sequence: TGTGCCAGCAGCCAAGATAGGACCCGTACCGGGGAGCTGTTTTTT.